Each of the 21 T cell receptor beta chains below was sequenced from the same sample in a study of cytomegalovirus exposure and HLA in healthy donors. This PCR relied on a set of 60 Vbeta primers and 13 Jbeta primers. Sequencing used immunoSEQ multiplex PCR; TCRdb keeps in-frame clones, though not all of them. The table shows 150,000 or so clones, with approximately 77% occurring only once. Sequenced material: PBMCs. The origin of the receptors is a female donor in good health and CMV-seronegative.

The CDR3 DNA is TGTGCCACCAGCAGACCTGGGACTAGCATCGGCAATGAGCAGTTCTTC. It translates to CATSRPGTSIGNEQFF. The J gene is TRBJ2-1, the V gene TRBV15; TRBD2 matches 9 bases. CDR3 size: 16 residues. CDR1 is LNHNV, CDR2 YYDKDF, per germline (reference sequence). The ends lost 2 bases at V and 6 bases at J; junction bases unmatched: 8.

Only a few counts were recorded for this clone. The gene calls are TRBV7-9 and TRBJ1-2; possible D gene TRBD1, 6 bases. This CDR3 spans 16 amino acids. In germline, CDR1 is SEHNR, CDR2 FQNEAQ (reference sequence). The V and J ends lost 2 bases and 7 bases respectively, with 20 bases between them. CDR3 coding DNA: TGTGCCAGCAGCTTACCTACCGGACAGTCACGGTCTGGCTACACCTTC. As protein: CASSLPTGQSRSGYTF.

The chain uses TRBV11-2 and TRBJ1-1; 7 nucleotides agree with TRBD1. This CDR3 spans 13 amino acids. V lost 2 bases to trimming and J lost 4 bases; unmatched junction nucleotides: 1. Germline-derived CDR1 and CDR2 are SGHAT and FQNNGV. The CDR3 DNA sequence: TGTGCCAGCAGCTTATCAGGGGGCACTGAAGCTTTCTTT. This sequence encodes CASSLSGGTEAFF.

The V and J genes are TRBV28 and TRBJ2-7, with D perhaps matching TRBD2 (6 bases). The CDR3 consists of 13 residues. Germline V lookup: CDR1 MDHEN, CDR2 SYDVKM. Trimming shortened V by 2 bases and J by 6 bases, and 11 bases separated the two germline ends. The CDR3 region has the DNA TGTGCCAGCAGTTTAGGGGGGAGGCTCGAGCAGTACTTC. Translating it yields CASSLGGRLEQYF. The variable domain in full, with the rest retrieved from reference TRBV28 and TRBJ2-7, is DVKVTQSSRYLVKRTGEKVFLECVQDMDHENMFWYRQDPGLGLRLIYFSYDVKMKEKGDIPEGYSVSREKKERFSLILESASTNQTSMYLCASSLGGRLEQYFGPGTRLTVT.

CDR3 region: CASSDREEYNEQFF. CDR3 bases: TGTGCCAGCAGTGACAGGGAGGAGTACAATGAGCAGTTCTTC. The chain has TRBV6-1 and TRBJ2-1, with D maybe TRBD2 (6 bases). Germline CDR1 reads MNHNS; CDR2 reads SASEGT. CDR3 length: 14 amino acids. V shed 3 bases and J shed 4 bases, with 10 bases lying between them.

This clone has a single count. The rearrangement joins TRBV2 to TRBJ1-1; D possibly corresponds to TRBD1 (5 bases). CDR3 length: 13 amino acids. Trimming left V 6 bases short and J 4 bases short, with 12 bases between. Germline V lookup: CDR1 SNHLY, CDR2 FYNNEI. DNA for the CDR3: TGTGCCAGCAGGCGGGACGCCATCACTGAAGCTTTCTTT. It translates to CASRRDAITEAFF.

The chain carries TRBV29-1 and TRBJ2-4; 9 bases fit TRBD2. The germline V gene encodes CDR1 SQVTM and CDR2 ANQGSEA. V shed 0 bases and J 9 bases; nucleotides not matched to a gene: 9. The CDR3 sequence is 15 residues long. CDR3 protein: CSVEEPGTSLGIQYF. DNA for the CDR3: TGCAGCGTTGAAGAGCCCGGGACTAGCCTTGGCATTCAGTACTTC.

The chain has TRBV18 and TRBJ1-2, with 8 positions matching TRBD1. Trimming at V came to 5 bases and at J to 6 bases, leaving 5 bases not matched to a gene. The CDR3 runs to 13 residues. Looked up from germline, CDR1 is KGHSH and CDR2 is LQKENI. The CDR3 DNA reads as TGTGCCAGCTCAGGACAGGGACCGGATGGCTACACCTTC. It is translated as CASSGQGPDGYTF.

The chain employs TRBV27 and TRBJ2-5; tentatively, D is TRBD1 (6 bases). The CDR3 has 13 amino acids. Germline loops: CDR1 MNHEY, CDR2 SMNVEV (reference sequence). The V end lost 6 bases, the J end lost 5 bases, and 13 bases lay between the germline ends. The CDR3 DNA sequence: TGTGCCAGCAGGATCACAGGGACGGAGACCCAGTACTTC. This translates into CASRITGTETQYF.

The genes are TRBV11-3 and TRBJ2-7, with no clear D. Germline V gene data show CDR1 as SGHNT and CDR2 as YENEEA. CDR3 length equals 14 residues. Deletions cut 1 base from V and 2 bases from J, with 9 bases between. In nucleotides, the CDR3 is TGTGCCAGCAGCTTAGCTGGCACCACCTACGAGCAGTACTTC. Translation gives CASSLAGTTYEQYF.

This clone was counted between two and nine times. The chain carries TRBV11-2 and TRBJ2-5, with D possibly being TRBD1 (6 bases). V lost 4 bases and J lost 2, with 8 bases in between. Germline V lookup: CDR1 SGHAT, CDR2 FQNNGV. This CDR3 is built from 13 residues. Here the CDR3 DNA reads TGTGCCAGCAGCTCTGGACAGCAAGAGACCCAGTACTTC. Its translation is CASSSGQQETQYF.

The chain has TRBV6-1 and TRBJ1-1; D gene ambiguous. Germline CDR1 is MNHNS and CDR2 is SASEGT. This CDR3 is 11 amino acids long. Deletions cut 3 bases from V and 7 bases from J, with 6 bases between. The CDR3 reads CASSDRLEAFF. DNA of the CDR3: TGTGCCAGCAGTGACAGGCTTGAAGCTTTCTTT.

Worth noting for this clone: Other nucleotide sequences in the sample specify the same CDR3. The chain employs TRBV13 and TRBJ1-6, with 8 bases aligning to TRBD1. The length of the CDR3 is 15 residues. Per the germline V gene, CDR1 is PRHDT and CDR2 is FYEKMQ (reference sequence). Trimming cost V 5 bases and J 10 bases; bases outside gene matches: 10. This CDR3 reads CASSQNQGAYSPLHF. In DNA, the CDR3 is TGTGCCAGCAGCCAAAACCAGGGGGCCTACTCACCCCTCCACTTT. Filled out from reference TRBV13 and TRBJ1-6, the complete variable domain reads AAGVIQSPRHLIKEKRETATLKCYPIPRHDTVYWYQQGPGQDPQFLISFYEKMQSDKGSIPDRFSAQQFSDYHSELNMSSLELGDSALYFCASSQNQGAYSPLHFGNGTRLTVT.

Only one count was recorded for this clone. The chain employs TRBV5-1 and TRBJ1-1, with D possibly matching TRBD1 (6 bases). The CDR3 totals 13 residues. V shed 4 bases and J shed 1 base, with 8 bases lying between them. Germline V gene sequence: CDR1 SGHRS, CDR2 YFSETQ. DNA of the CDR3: TGCGCCAGCAGCCCACAGGGGAACACTGAAGCTTTCTTT. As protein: CASSPQGNTEAFF.

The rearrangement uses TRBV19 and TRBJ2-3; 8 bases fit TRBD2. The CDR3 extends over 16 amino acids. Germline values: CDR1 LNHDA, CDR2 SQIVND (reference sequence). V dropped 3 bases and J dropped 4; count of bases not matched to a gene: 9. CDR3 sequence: CASSIGGAGAADTQYF. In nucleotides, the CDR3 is TGTGCCAGTAGTATCGGGGGGGCGGGGGCGGCAGATACGCAGTATTTT.

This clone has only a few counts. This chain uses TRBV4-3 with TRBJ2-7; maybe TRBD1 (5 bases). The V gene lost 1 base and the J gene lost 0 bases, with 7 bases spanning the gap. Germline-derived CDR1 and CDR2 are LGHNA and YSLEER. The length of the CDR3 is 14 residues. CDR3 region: CASSQGDSSYEQYF. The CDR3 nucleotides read TGCGCCAGCAGCCAAGGCGACAGCTCCTACGAGCAGTACTTC.

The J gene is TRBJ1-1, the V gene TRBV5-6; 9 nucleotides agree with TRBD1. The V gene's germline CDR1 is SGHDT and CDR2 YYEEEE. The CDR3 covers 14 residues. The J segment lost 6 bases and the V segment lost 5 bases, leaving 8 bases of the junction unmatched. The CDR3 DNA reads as TGTGCCAGCAGTTCCGTACAGGGGGCCGCTGAAGCTTTCTTT. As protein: CASSSVQGAAEAFF.

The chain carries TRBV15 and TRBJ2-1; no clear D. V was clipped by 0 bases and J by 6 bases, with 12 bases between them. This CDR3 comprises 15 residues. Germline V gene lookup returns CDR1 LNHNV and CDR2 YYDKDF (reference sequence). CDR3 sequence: CATSRDGQQFNEQFF. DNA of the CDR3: TGTGCCACCAGCAGAGATGGGCAACAGTTCAATGAGCAGTTCTTC. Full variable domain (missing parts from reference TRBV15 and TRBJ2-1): DAMVIQNPRYQVTQFGKPVTLSCSQTLNHNVMYWYQQKSSQAPKLLFHYYDKDFNNEADTPDNFQSRRPNTSFCFLDIRSPGLGDTAMYLCATSRDGQQFNEQFFGPGTRLTVL.

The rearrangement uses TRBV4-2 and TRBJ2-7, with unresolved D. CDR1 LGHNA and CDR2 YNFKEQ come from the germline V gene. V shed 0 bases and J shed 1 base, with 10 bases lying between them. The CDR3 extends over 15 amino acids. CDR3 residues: CASSQDLSRSYEQYF. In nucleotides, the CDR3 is TGTGCCAGCAGCCAAGATCTGAGTCGGTCCTACGAGCAGTACTTC.

The CDR3 loop is CASSQSTKPNTEAFF. CDR3 DNA: TGCGCCAGCAGCCAATCGACAAAGCCGAACACTGAAGCTTTCTTT. The genes are TRBV4-3 and TRBJ1-1, with no clear D. Germline loops: CDR1 LGHNA, CDR2 YSLEER. The CDR3 sequence is 15 residues long. The ends were cut back, 2 bases at V and 1 base at J, with 11 bases in the middle.

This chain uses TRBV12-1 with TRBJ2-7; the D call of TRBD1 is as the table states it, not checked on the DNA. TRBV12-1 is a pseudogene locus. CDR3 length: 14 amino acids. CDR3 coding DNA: TGTGCCAGCACCCCCAGGGGCGCAACCTACGAGCAGTACTTC. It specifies CASTPRGATYEQYF.